The sequence of this T cell receptor beta chain was determined in a study of T-cell reconstitution after alpha-beta-depleted transplantation in children. Construction of the TCRbeta library involved unique molecular identifiers. TCRdb processed the PCR reads anew with MiXCR; each CDR3 protein has one entry. Of fewer than 550,000 distinct CDR3 sequences in the sample, approximately 10% were seen once. This clonotype was observed at least ten times. V lost 1 base to trimming and J lost 6 bases, with 11 bases between them. The CDR3 has 13 residues. Germline V gene sequence: CDR1 SGHRS, CDR2 YFSETQ. Sequences were derived from PBMCs from the stem cell graft donor, sampled from the stem cell graft. The receptor's source is a human donor who donated a stem cell graft to a child with acute myeloid leukemia. V is TRBV5-1 and J is TRBJ2-7, with no clear D. CDR3 bases: TGCGCCAGCAGCTTGTCCGGCCAGGCCGAGCAGTACTTC. Translated, it gives CASSLSGQAEQYF.